This T cell receptor beta chain appears in the sequencing data of a study of response to subunit inactivated influenza vaccine. General study points: Authors suggested that a seasonal influenza vaccination recruits few new T cells each time.

The CDR3 runs 17 residues. Germline V gene lookup returns CDR1 MNHEY and CDR2 SVGAGI. V was clipped by 0 bases and J by 5 bases; unmatched bases: 8. TCRdb fed the RT-PCR reads into MiXCR, producing one record per CDR3 protein. Of under 950,000 distinct CDR3 sequences in the sample, around 20% are singletons; the top ten hold approximately 10%. Concerning this clonotype: Antigen unknown.

The chain employs TRBV6-5 and TRBJ1-2; 11 bases fit TRBD1. The receptor was derived from a man between 50 and 59 years old who received an inactivated influenza vaccine. Material: PBMCs from blood, obtained 4 to 6 days after vaccination. CDR3 sequence (DNA): TGTGCCAGCAGTTACTCTCAAGACGGGGACAGGGGGTATGGCTACACCTTC. Translation gives CASSYSQDGDRGYGYTF.